The 32 T cell receptor beta chains listed next were all sequenced from one sample in a study of T cell changes during pregnancy in multiple sclerosis. Method: immunoSEQ multiplex PCR; TCRdb's copy keeps in-frame clones and lacks some. Of about 36,000 clones listed, about 91% are singletons. The specimen was CD8+ T cells from peripheral blood mononuclear cells, collected in the third trimester of pregnancy. The receptors were sampled from a female donor with multiple sclerosis, enrolled in a pregnancy study.

This chain uses TRBV6-5 with TRBJ2-7; tentatively, D is TRBD2 (5 bases). Trimming took off 0 bases at V and 0 bases at J, with 12 bases between the two ends. Germline CDR1 and CDR2: MNHEY and SVGAGI. The CDR3 contains 16 residues. CDR3 bases: TGTGCCAGCAGTTACTCACTTCGGCGGGCCTCCTACGAGCAGTACTTC. Translation gives CASSYSLRRASYEQYF.

This clone was recorded only once. The rearrangement joins TRBV28 to TRBJ2-1; 8 bases fit TRBD2. The CDR3 is made up of 15 amino acids. Looked up from germline, CDR1 is MDHEN and CDR2 is SYDVKM. Trimming at V came to 1 base and at J to 8 bases, leaving 7 bases not matched to a gene. The CDR3, as DNA: TGTGCCAGCAGTTTATTTAGCGGGACCGACGATGAGCAGTTCTTC. It translates to CASSLFSGTDDEQFF.

The gene calls are TRBV7-8 and TRBJ2-1; TRBD2 matches 10 bases. Germline V gene data show CDR1 as SGHVS and CDR2 as FQNEAQ. Germline trimming cut 4 bases from V and 7 bases from J; bases unmatched to any gene: 7. This CDR3 is built from 15 residues. The chain's CDR3 is CASSWTGTSDNEQFF. CDR3 in DNA: TGTGCCAGCAGCTGGACCGGGACTAGCGATAATGAGCAGTTCTTC.

This clone was observed once. The chain couples TRBV5-1 to TRBJ2-7, with TRBD1 matching 7 bases. After removal of 4 bases from V and 3 bases from J, the junction contained 13 bases not matched to a gene. Germline lookup yields CDR1 SGHRS and CDR2 YFSETQ. There are 16 residues in the CDR3. Written as DNA, the CDR3 is TGCGCCAGCAGCCGCGCGGCCGAGACAGGGTTCTACGAGCAGTACTTC. Its protein product is CASSRAAETGFYEQYF. The variable domain in full, with the rest retrieved from reference TRBV5-1 and TRBJ2-7, is KAGVTQTPRYLIKTRGQQVTLSCSPISGHRSVSWYQQTPGQGLQFLFEYFSETQRNKGNFPGRFSGRQFSNSRSEMNVSTLELGDSALYLCASSRAAETGFYEQYFGPGTRLTVT.

This clone was picked up one time. The chain is built from TRBV5-1 and TRBJ1-1; D is ambiguous. The ends were cut back, 1 base at V and 2 bases at J, with 15 bases in the middle. This CDR3 contains 16 residues. Germline loops: CDR1 SGHRS, CDR2 YFSETQ. The CDR3: CASSLNNGLSNTEAFF. In DNA, the CDR3 is TGCGCCAGCAGCTTGAACAATGGACTCAGTAACACTGAAGCTTTCTTT. Complete variable domain (other parts from reference TRBV5-1 and TRBJ1-1): KAGVTQTPRYLIKTRGQQVTLSCSPISGHRSVSWYQQTPGQGLQFLFEYFSETQRNKGNFPGRFSGRQFSNSRSEMNVSTLELGDSALYLCASSLNNGLSNTEAFFGQGTRLTVV.

The J gene is TRBJ2-5, the V gene TRBV4-2; TRBD2 aligns across 8 bases. Germline trimming cut 1 base from V and 8 bases from J; bases unmatched to any gene: 6. The CDR3 extends over 14 amino acids. The V gene's germline CDR1 is LGHNA and CDR2 YNFKEQ. CDR3 loop: CASSQGLAGDTQYF. For the CDR3, the DNA is TGTGCCAGCAGCCAAGGTCTAGCGGGCGACACCCAGTACTTC.

This sequence joins TRBV25-1 and TRBJ1-2; D ambiguous. Looked up from germline, CDR1 is MGHDK and CDR2 is SYGVNS. V was shortened by 6 bases and J by 2 bases, with 7 bases between the two germline ends. The CDR3 is made up of 12 amino acids. The CDR3 loop reads CASSIQNYGYTF. The DNA of the CDR3 is TGTGCCAGCAGCATACAGAACTATGGCTACACCTTC.

The chain carries TRBV7-6 and TRBJ2-2; 7 positions match TRBD1. This CDR3 has 14 amino acids. J lost 7 bases, V lost 4 bases, and 6 bases had no gene match. Germline values: CDR1 SGHVS, CDR2 FNYEAQ. The CDR3 protein is CASSSYRGGGELFF. In DNA, the CDR3 is TGTGCCAGCAGCTCGTACAGGGGCGGCGGGGAGCTGTTTTTT.

This clone was seen a single time. The chain links TRBV2 to TRBJ2-3, with D perhaps matching TRBD2 (6 bases). Per the germline V gene, CDR1 is SNHLY and CDR2 is FYNNEI. Deletions cut 5 bases from V and 4 bases from J, with 19 bases between. This CDR3 contains 16 residues. The CDR3 loop is CASSWTGDRGPDTQYF. CDR3 nucleotides: TGTGCCAGCAGTTGGACGGGGGACCGAGGTCCAGATACGCAGTATTTT.

The genes are TRBV4-2 and TRBJ1-1; no clear D. V shed 0 bases and J shed 1 base, with 9 bases lying between them. Germline V gives CDR1 LGHNA, CDR2 YNFKEQ. The CDR3 runs 15 residues. DNA for the CDR3: TGTGCCAGCAGCCAAGATCAGGTTGGGAACACTGAAGCTTTCTTT. Translation: CASSQDQVGNTEAFF.

This CDR3 reads CASSLSGATNQPQHF. The CDR3 DNA sequence: TGTGCCAGCAGTTTATCGGGGGCAACCAATCAGCCCCAGCATTTT. The rearrangement joins TRBV27 to TRBJ1-5; tentatively, D is TRBD1 (6 bases). The CDR3 consists of 15 residues. V gave up 0 bases and J gave up 3 bases, with 9 bases separating them. Germline V CDR1 and CDR2: MNHEY, SMNVEV (reference sequence).

The chain uses TRBV4-3 and TRBJ2-3, with a possible D match to TRBD1 (6 bases). This CDR3 contains 16 residues. CDR1 LGHNA and CDR2 YSLEER come from the germline V gene. V gave up 0 bases and J gave up 5 bases, with 15 bases separating them. The CDR3: CASSQDSQGMVDTQYF. For the CDR3, the DNA is TGCGCCAGCAGCCAAGATTCCCAGGGGATGGTAGATACGCAGTATTTT.

V usage is TRBV6-4 and J usage is TRBJ2-2, with D possibly being TRBD2 (5 bases). The length of the CDR3 is 15 residues. Germline V CDR1 and CDR2: MRHNA, SNTAGT. Trimming cost V 4 bases and J 7 bases, with 16 bases left between them. The CDR3 spells CASSVGPLGNGELFF. The CDR3 DNA reads TGTGCCAGCAGTGTAGGTCCTCTCGGGAACGGGGAGCTGTTTTTT.

This chain connects TRBV4-2 to TRBJ2-5; 11 positions agree with TRBD1. Germline V gene data show CDR1 as LGHNA and CDR2 as YNFKEQ. CDR3 size: 15 residues. V was pared by 2 bases and J by 2 bases, with 1 base of the junction left unmatched. DNA of the CDR3: TGTGCCAGCAGCCAACGGGACAGGGGGCAAGAGACCCAGTACTTC. This gives the protein CASSQRDRGQETQYF.

The chain combines TRBV9 with TRBJ2-3; 7 positions agree with TRBD2. Germline V gene sequence: CDR1 SGDLS, CDR2 YYNGEE. The CDR3 extends over 15 amino acids. After removal of 3 bases from V and 2 bases from J, the junction contained 6 bases not matched to a gene. As DNA, the CDR3 is TGTGCCAGCAGCGCGGGACTAACCACCACAGATACGCAGTATTTT. Protein: CASSAGLTTTDTQYF.

The chain links TRBV12-5 to TRBJ1-2; D is uncertain. The V gene's germline CDR1 is LGHNT and CDR2 FRNRAP. The CDR3 runs to 16 residues. Trimming pared 1 base from V and 6 bases from J, leaving 18 bases between. The CDR3 region is CASGLALSPSGNGYTF. In DNA, the CDR3 is TGTGCTAGTGGTTTGGCCCTCTCGCCGTCGGGGAATGGCTACACCTTC.

The chain joins TRBV29-1 to TRBJ1-1; TRBD1 matches 8 bases. The CDR3 length is 15 residues. V shed 1 base, J shed 5 bases, and the junction held 9 bases outside the gene matches. Looked up from germline, CDR1 is SQVTM and CDR2 is ANQGSEA. Written as DNA, the CDR3 is TGCAGCGTTGAAGCGGTAGGTACAGGGGGAACTGAAGCTTTCTTT. This encodes CSVEAVGTGGTEAFF.

This rearrangement joins TRBV19 to TRBJ1-1; TRBD1 might be the D (6 bases). The CDR3 has 13 residues. Trimming cost V 9 bases and J 4 bases, with 15 bases left between them. In germline, CDR1 is LNHDA, CDR2 SQIVND (reference sequence). The CDR3 here is CASGTGLGTEAFF. CDR3 DNA: TGTGCCAGCGGAACAGGGCTGGGCACTGAAGCTTTCTTT.

V is TRBV11-1 and J is TRBJ2-7; the D gene is possibly TRBD1 (6 bases). This CDR3 comprises 13 residues. Germline V gene lookup returns CDR1 SGHAT and CDR2 FQDESV (reference sequence). The V end lost 3 bases, the J end lost 6 bases, and 12 bases lay between the germline ends. CDR3 nucleotide sequence: TGTGCCAGCAGCTTTGGCAGGGGTTCCGAGCAGTACTTC. As protein: CASSFGRGSEQYF. Combining the CDR3 with reference TRBV11-1 and TRBJ2-7 gives the whole variable domain EAEVAQSPRYKITEKSQAVAFWCDPISGHATLYWYRQILGQGPELLVQFQDESVVDDSQLPKDRFSAERLKGVDSTLKIQPAELGDSAMYLCASSFGRGSEQYFGPGTRLTVT.

The rearrangement uses TRBV5-1 and TRBJ2-2, with 7 bases identical to TRBD2. Per germline, CDR1 SGHRS and CDR2 YFSETQ. Trimming at V came to 4 bases and at J to 1 base, leaving 10 bases not matched to a gene. This CDR3 spans 17 amino acids. CDR3 region: CASSPIPGTKNTGELFF. The CDR3 DNA sequence: TGCGCCAGCAGCCCTATCCCCGGGACTAAGAACACCGGGGAGCTGTTTTTT.

The chain combines TRBV29-1 with TRBJ1-1; 11 bases map to TRBD1. This CDR3 has 20 residues. Trimming removed 1 base from V and 0 bases from J; junction bases left unmatched: 16. CDR1 SQVTM and CDR2 ANQGSEA come from the germline V gene. The CDR3 protein is CSVEAGVVVGQGVLNTEAFF. The CDR3 bases are TGCAGCGTTGAAGCCGGTGTCGTAGTGGGACAGGGGGTTTTGAACACTGAAGCTTTCTTT.

The chain joins TRBV19 to TRBJ2-1; 7 bases match TRBD2. Trimming removed 5 bases from V and 4 bases from J; junction bases left unmatched: 5. The CDR3 loop spans 14 amino acids. CDR1 is LNHDA and CDR2 is SQIVND in the germline V gene (reference sequence). The CDR3 is CASSWGGEYNEQFF. The CDR3 nucleotides are TGTGCCAGTAGTTGGGGGGGTGAGTACAATGAGCAGTTCTTC.

The genes are TRBV27 and TRBJ2-5, with D maybe TRBD2 (6 bases). Germline lookup yields CDR1 MNHEY and CDR2 SMNVEV (reference sequence). Trimming shortened V by 2 bases and J by 1 base, and 8 bases separated the two germline ends. The CDR3 has 14 residues. DNA of the CDR3: TGTGCCAGCAGTTTAGGACTATTCCAAGAGACCCAGTACTTC. Protein sequence: CASSLGLFQETQYF.

V is TRBV27 and J is TRBJ2-5; maybe TRBD2 (5 bases). Germline V lookup: CDR1 MNHEY, CDR2 SMNVEV (reference sequence). V was trimmed by 6 bases and J by 4 bases, leaving 15 bases between them. The CDR3 loop spans 14 amino acids. The CDR3 here is CASRQTGFPETQYF. Written as DNA, the CDR3 is TGTGCCAGCAGACAAACGGGGTTCCCAGAGACCCAGTACTTC.

The chain links TRBV2 to TRBJ2-5; 7 nucleotides match TRBD1. CDR3 length equals 14 residues. Per germline, CDR1 SNHLY and CDR2 FYNNEI. Trimming removed 6 bases from V and 3 bases from J; junction bases left unmatched: 7. The CDR3 bases are TGTGCCAGCAGGGCGACAGGGTGGGAAGAGACCCAGTACTTC. It codes for CASRATGWEETQYF.

The chain recombines TRBV9 with TRBJ2-7; D not resolved. Trimming removed 4 bases at V and 2 bases at J, with 13 bases between. CDR3 length equals 14 residues. The V gene's germline CDR1 is SGDLS and CDR2 YYNGEE. This CDR3 is CASSPRVSPYEQYF. DNA for the CDR3: TGTGCCAGCAGCCCCCGTGTATCTCCCTACGAGCAGTACTTC.

This chain connects TRBV10-3 to TRBJ1-5; 7 nucleotides match TRBD1. The V and J ends lost 10 bases and 0 bases, in that order; junction bases with no gene match: 9. CDR1 ENHRY and CDR2 SYGVKD come from the germline V gene. The length of the CDR3 is 15 residues. The chain's CDR3 is CATVQGQYSNQPQHF. The DNA for the CDR3 is TGTGCCACCGTTCAGGGACAGTATAGCAATCAGCCCCAGCATTTT.

This rearrangement joins TRBV6-1 to TRBJ2-3; TRBD1 might be the D (6 bases). Trimming pared 2 bases from V and 6 bases from J, leaving 15 bases between. Germline V CDR1 and CDR2: MNHNS, SASEGT. The CDR3 totals 15 residues. In DNA form, the CDR3 reads TGTGCCAGCAGTGAAAGCACAGGGCAGGGTGATACGCAGTATTTT. Amino acids: CASSESTGQGDTQYF.

The J gene is TRBJ1-1, the V gene TRBV2, with a tentative D call TRBD1 (6 bases). The CDR3 length is 11 residues. Germline-derived CDR1 and CDR2 are SNHLY and FYNNEI. Deletions cut 9 bases from V and 7 bases from J, with 12 bases between. CDR3 DNA sequence: TGTGCCAGACCGGGACAAGATGAAGCTTTCTTT. Encoded protein: CARPGQDEAFF.

This sequence joins TRBV27 and TRBJ2-5, with unresolved D. The V gene lost 3 bases and the J gene lost 1 base, with 6 bases spanning the gap. Looked up from germline, CDR1 is MNHEY and CDR2 is SMNVEV (reference sequence). The CDR3 length is 13 residues. CDR3 coding DNA: TGTGCCAGCAGTTTCCTTCCCCAAGAGACCCAGTACTTC. This sequence encodes CASSFLPQETQYF.

The chain links TRBV19 to TRBJ1-1, with D possibly TRBD1 on 5 matching bases. CDR1 and CDR2 (germline): LNHDA, SQIVND (reference sequence). V gave up 8 bases and J gave up 7 bases, with 23 bases separating them. The CDR3 sequence is 15 residues long. The CDR3, as DNA: TGTGCCAGTTTTCCCGCCCGGGGGGGTGTTGGTGAAGCTTTCTTT. As protein: CASFPARGGVGEAFF.

This clone came up once. This rearrangement joins TRBV27 to TRBJ2-3, with D perhaps matching TRBD2 (6 bases). Germline CDR1 reads MNHEY; CDR2 reads SMNVEV (reference sequence). Trimming took off 6 bases at V and 0 bases at J, with 13 bases between the two ends. The CDR3 spans 15 residues. DNA of the CDR3: TGTGCCAGCAGCCCCCGGGGGTCTAGCACAGATACGCAGTATTTT. This translates into CASSPRGSSTDTQYF.